The present T cell receptor beta chain was sequenced within a study of cytomegalovirus exposure and HLA in healthy donors. Notes on the study in general: Researchers reported from a later analysis that most CMV-associated TCR beta chains appeared HLA-restricted. Certain sequence variants were highly shared and formed a cluster, and this cluster was likely a sequencing artifact. Per published accounts, TCR beta sequences correctly predicted the HLA-A and HLA-B alleles of most subjects.

PCR amplification relied on 60 Vbeta primers (plus 13 Jbeta primers). Repertoires were generated with immunoSEQ multiplex PCR, while TCRdb's copy carries only in-frame clones and drops some. The repertoire holds more than 95,000 clones, with 80% as singletons. The CDR3 runs 14 residues. Germline values: CDR1 MNHEY, CDR2 SVGAGI. V was pared by 10 bases and J by 4 bases, with 10 bases of the junction left unmatched. Comments on this clone: Its antigen remains unidentified.

V and J are TRBV6-5 and TRBJ2-3; TRBD2 matches 8 bases. The TCR was taken from a man aged 30-40 years in good health and CMV-seropositive. Sequenced input: PBMCs. Written as DNA, the CDR3 is TGTGCCACCAACCGGGGACTAGACTCAGATACGCAGTATTTT. Protein: CATNRGLDSDTQYF.